The 24 T cell receptor beta chains below were found in one sample sequenced in a study of blood T cell repertoires in COVID-19. Here immunoSEQ multiplex PCR was the method, and the copy in TCRdb shows in-frame clones only, minus some. The repertoire holds about 89,000 clones, with just under 80% as singletons. What was sequenced was peripheral blood. These receptors all stem from a man in his 70s with COVID-19, enrolled during active disease.

This sequence joins TRBV19 and TRBJ2-7, with D possibly matching TRBD2 (5 bases). Trimming removed 6 bases at V and 5 bases at J, with 11 bases between. In germline, CDR1 is LNHDA, CDR2 SQIVND (reference sequence). There are 12 residues in the CDR3. CDR3 sequence reads: CASSSTGNEQYF. CDR3 DNA sequence: TGTGCCAGTAGCTCGACGGGGAACGAGCAGTACTTC.

This clone came up a few times. The V gene is TRBV4-1, the J gene TRBJ1-1; the D is unclear. CDR1 MGHRA and CDR2 YSYEKL come from the germline V gene. V lost 0 bases and J 11 bases, leaving 16 bases between the germline ends. This CDR3 is 14 amino acids long. This CDR3 reads CASSQDSAWSEAFF. CDR3 nucleotides: TGCGCCAGCAGCCAAGATAGCGCATGGAGTGAGGCTTTCTTT.

The V call is TRBV7-8, the J call TRBJ2-1; 11 bases match TRBD2. The junction had 7 bases not matched to a gene; V was cut back by 4 bases and J by 5 bases. In germline, CDR1 is SGHVS, CDR2 FQNEAQ. This CDR3 is 16 amino acids long. CDR3 region: CASSYELAGGHNEQFF. The CDR3 DNA sequence: TGTGCCAGCAGCTACGAGCTAGCGGGAGGCCACAATGAGCAGTTCTTC.

This clone is categorized as medium-sized. The J gene is TRBJ2-7, the V gene TRBV4-3; 9 nucleotides agree with TRBD2. The CDR3 loop spans 19 amino acids. V dropped 0 bases and J dropped 0; count of bases not matched to a gene: 12. The germline CDR1 and CDR2 sequences are LGHNA and YSLEER. CDR3 sequence reads: CASSQDLAGGISTSYEQYF. The CDR3 coding sequence is TGCGCCAGCAGCCAAGATTTGGCGGGGGGGATATCCACCTCCTACGAGCAGTACTTC.

V and J are TRBV7-9 and TRBJ1-2, with 7 nucleotides matching TRBD1. In germline, CDR1 is SEHNR, CDR2 FQNEAQ (reference sequence). The trim removed 5 bases at V and 1 base at J, leaving 10 bases unmatched. The CDR3 totals 16 residues. The CDR3 loop is CASSLTTGLINYGYTF. In nucleotides, the CDR3 is TGTGCCAGCAGCCTAACGACAGGGCTGATTAACTATGGCTACACCTTC.

This clone was seen a handful of times. V is TRBV18 and J is TRBJ1-1, with D possibly being TRBD1 (6 bases). V shed 6 bases and J shed 5 bases, with 16 bases lying between them. This CDR3 is 14 amino acids long. Per the germline V gene, CDR1 is KGHSH and CDR2 is LQKENI. This chain's CDR3 is CASSYGGGRTEAFF. DNA for the CDR3: TGTGCCAGCTCCTACGGGGGGGGGCGGACTGAAGCTTTCTTT. The whole variable domain, filled in from reference TRBV18 and TRBJ1-1, reads NAGVMQNPRHLVRRRGQEARLRCSPMKGHSHVYWYRQLPEEGLKFMVYLQKENIIDESGMPKERFSAEFPKEGPSILRIQQVVRGDSAAYFCASSYGGGRTEAFFGQGTRLTVV.

This clone came up many times. The rearrangement links TRBV19 to TRBJ2-7, with TRBD1 identical over 9 bases. The length of the CDR3 is 14 residues. Germline loops: CDR1 LNHDA, CDR2 SQIVND (reference sequence). With 3 bases clipped from V and 5 bases from J, the junction kept 5 bases outside the gene matches. CDR3 sequence: CASSIGTGFDEQYF. The DNA of the CDR3 is TGTGCCAGTAGTATTGGGACAGGGTTCGACGAGCAGTACTTC.

CDR3 DNA sequence: TGTGCCATCAGGGAGGGGCTTGAAGCTTTCTTT. Translating gives CAIREGLEAFF. The V call is TRBV10-3, the J call TRBJ1-1, with D possibly being TRBD1 (5 bases). V lost 6 bases and J 7 bases, leaving 9 bases between the germline ends. From germline, CDR1 is ENHRY and CDR2 SYGVKD. This CDR3 comprises 11 residues.

The chain uses TRBV9 and TRBJ2-5, with 8 bases that match TRBD1. The germline V gene has CDR1 SGDLS and CDR2 YYNGEE. V lost 2 bases and J lost 2; bases outside the gene matches: 11. The CDR3 has 17 amino acids. The CDR3 nucleotides are TGTGCCAGCAGCGTCTCCCCCGGACAGGGAGGACAAGAGACCCAGTACTTC. This gives the protein CASSVSPGQGGQETQYF.

The chain employs TRBV6-5 and TRBJ1-3; 7 bases are shared with TRBD1. Trimming removed 5 bases from V and 2 bases from J; junction bases left unmatched: 6. Germline lookup yields CDR1 MNHEY and CDR2 SVGAGI. CDR3 length equals 15 residues. The CDR3 DNA is TGTGCCAGCAGTCGAAAGGGGGCGACTGGAAACACCATATATTTT. This translates into CASSRKGATGNTIYF.

The rearrangement links TRBV24-1 to TRBJ2-7; D perhaps matches TRBD2 (6 bases). The V gene's germline CDR1 is KGHDR and CDR2 SFDVKD. V was clipped by 5 bases and J by 5 bases, with 15 bases between them. This CDR3 comprises 14 residues. DNA of the CDR3: TGTGCCACCAGTGGGGAACGGGAGATTGACGAGCAGTACTTC. As protein: CATSGEREIDEQYF.

The chain links TRBV6-6 to TRBJ2-1, with 9 bases fitting TRBD1. The CDR3 loop spans 16 amino acids. Looked up from germline, CDR1 is MNHNY and CDR2 is SVGAGI (reference sequence). The V gene end was trimmed by 6 bases and the J gene end by 3 bases; junction bases not matched to a gene: 9. Written as DNA, the CDR3 is TGTGCCAGCAGACCCCTTCCGGGACAGGGCTACAATGAGCAGTTCTTC. This gives the protein CASRPLPGQGYNEQFF.

This clone appeared many times. The chain couples TRBV20-1 to TRBJ1-2; D is uncertain. Trimming took 5 bases from V and 8 from J, leaving 12 bases between them. The germline V gene has CDR1 DFQATT and CDR2 SNEGSKA (reference sequence). The length of the CDR3 is 11 residues. CDR3 nucleotide sequence: TGCAGTGCTGCCGGCCCCGGGGGCTACACCTTC. Translated, it gives CSAAGPGGYTF.

The chain recombines TRBV5-1 with TRBJ1-1, with D hard to call. The V and J ends lost 0 bases and 6 bases respectively, with 12 bases between them. In germline, CDR1 is SGHRS, CDR2 YFSETQ. The CDR3 has 14 residues. The CDR3 region has the DNA TGCGCCAGCAGCTTGGCCGTCGGGGTGGCTGAAGCTTTCTTT. Its translation is CASSLAVGVAEAFF. The whole variable domain, remainder taken from reference TRBV5-1 and TRBJ1-1, is KAGVTQTPRYLIKTRGQQVTLSCSPISGHRSVSWYQQTPGQGLQFLFEYFSETQRNKGNFPGRFSGRQFSNSRSEMNVSTLELGDSALYLCASSLAVGVAEAFFGQGTRLTVV.

V usage is TRBV7-9 and J usage is TRBJ2-5, with 7 bases matching TRBD2. This CDR3 spans 15 amino acids. The germline V gene has CDR1 SEHNR and CDR2 FQNEAQ (reference sequence). With 2 bases clipped from V and 5 bases from J, the junction kept 8 bases outside the gene matches. The CDR3 reads CASSLTAGVLETQYF. CDR3 DNA: TGTGCCAGCAGCTTAACGGCGGGAGTGCTGGAGACCCAGTACTTC.

This chain uses TRBV6-6 with TRBJ1-2; D is ambiguous. The CDR3 is 16 residues long. With 0 bases removed from V and 3 bases from J, the gap between germline ends came to 14 bases. Germline V gives CDR1 MNHNY, CDR2 SVGAGI (reference sequence). The CDR3 DNA reads as TGTGCCAGCAGTTACTCTTCGATCTCGCAGGACTATGGCTACACCTTC. This translates into CASSYSSISQDYGYTF.

The chain couples TRBV27 to TRBJ2-7; 11 bases agree with TRBD2. Trimming at V came to 5 bases and at J to 3 bases, leaving 9 bases not matched to a gene. The CDR3 consists of 16 residues. The germline CDR1 and CDR2 sequences are MNHEY and SMNVEV (reference sequence). CDR3 sequence: CASSIRTSGFGYEQYF. Here the CDR3 DNA reads TGTGCCAGCAGTATCCGGACTAGCGGGTTTGGCTACGAGCAGTACTTC.

The V and J genes are TRBV6-5 and TRBJ2-1; 12 positions agree with TRBD2. The CDR3 has 15 amino acids. Germline V gives CDR1 MNHEY, CDR2 SVGAGI. After removal of 7 bases from V and 7 bases from J, the junction contained 8 bases not matched to a gene. CDR3 in amino acids: CASNKASGGVNEQFF. DNA for the CDR3: TGTGCCAGCAACAAGGCTAGCGGGGGGGTAAATGAGCAGTTCTTC.

The chain has TRBV25-1 and TRBJ2-5; 9 bases line up with TRBD1. Trimming removed 6 bases from V and 5 bases from J; junction bases left unmatched: 7. CDR1 is MGHDK and CDR2 is SYGVNS in the germline V gene. The CDR3 consists of 14 residues. DNA for the CDR3: TGTGCCAGCAGCGACGACAGGGGGGCGGAGACCCAGTACTTC. This codes for CASSDDRGAETQYF.

This clone was recorded a few times. Other DNA sequences within the sample encode an identical CDR3. The chain uses TRBV6-1 and TRBJ1-2, with TRBD1 matching 7 bases. With V trimmed by 2 bases and J by 3 bases, 0 bases remained unmatched. This CDR3 has 13 residues. Germline V CDR1 and CDR2: MNHNS, SASEGT. The CDR3 reads CASSETGDYGYTF. CDR3 DNA sequence: TGTGCCAGCAGTGAAACAGGGGACTATGGCTACACCTTC.

This chain uses TRBV6-5 with TRBJ1-1; D unresolved. CDR1 is MNHEY and CDR2 is SVGAGI in the germline V gene. The CDR3 is made up of 14 amino acids. The V end lost 6 bases, the J end lost 1 base, and 12 bases lay between the germline ends. The CDR3 loop reads CASSQAGRNTEAFF. The CDR3 bases are TGTGCCAGCAGCCAGGCCGGGAGGAACACTGAAGCTTTCTTT.

J is TRBJ2-2 and V is TRBV19, with D possibly matching TRBD1 (6 bases). The CDR3 consists of 16 residues. V lost 3 bases and J 0 bases, leaving 11 bases between the germline ends. Germline CDR1 is LNHDA and CDR2 is SQIVND (reference sequence). The chain's CDR3 is CASSMARGTNTGELFF. In nucleotides, the CDR3 is TGTGCCAGTAGTATGGCCAGGGGCACGAACACCGGGGAGCTGTTTTTT.

This chain uses TRBV14 with TRBJ2-1, with D possibly TRBD2 on 7 matching bases. CDR3 length equals 17 residues. Trimming removed 0 bases at V and 2 bases at J, with 14 bases between. Germline CDR1 is SGHDN and CDR2 is FVKESK. The CDR3 region has the DNA TGTGCCAGCAGCCAAGAAGGGGGGGGCTACACCTACAATGAGCAGTTCTTC. Translating gives CASSQEGGGYTYNEQFF.

The count of this clone is one. As DNA, the CDR3 is TGTGCCACCAGTGATCCTTCAGGGGGCGGTTCCTCCTTAACAGATACGCAGTATTTT. It encodes CATSDPSGGGSSLTDTQYF. V gene TRBV24-1 combines with J gene TRBJ2-3; TRBD1 matches 8 bases. This CDR3 comprises 19 residues. Germline V gives CDR1 KGHDR, CDR2 SFDVKD. Trimming at V came to 3 bases and at J to 3 bases, leaving 16 bases not matched to a gene.